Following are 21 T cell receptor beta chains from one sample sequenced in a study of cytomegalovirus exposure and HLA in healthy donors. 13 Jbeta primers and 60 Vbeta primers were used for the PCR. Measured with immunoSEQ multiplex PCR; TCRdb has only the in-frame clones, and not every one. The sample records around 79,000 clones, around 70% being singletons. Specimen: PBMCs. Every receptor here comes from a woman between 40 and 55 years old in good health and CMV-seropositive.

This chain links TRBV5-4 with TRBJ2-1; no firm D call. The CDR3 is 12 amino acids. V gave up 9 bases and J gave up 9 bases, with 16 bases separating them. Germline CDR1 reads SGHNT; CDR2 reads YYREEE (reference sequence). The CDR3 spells CATLRPSGEQFF. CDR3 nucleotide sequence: TGTGCCACCCTCCGCCCGAGTGGTGAGCAGTTCTTC.

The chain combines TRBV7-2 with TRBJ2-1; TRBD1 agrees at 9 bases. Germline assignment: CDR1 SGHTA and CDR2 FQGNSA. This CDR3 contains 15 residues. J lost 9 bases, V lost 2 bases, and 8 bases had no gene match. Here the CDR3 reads CASSLIRDRASEQFF. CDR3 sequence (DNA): TGTGCCAGCAGCTTAATTAGGGACAGGGCGAGTGAGCAGTTCTTC.

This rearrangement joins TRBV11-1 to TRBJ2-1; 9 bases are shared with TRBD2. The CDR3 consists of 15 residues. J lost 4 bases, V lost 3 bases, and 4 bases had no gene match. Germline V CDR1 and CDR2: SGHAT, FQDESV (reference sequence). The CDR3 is CASSLRGGGYNEQFF. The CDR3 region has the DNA TGTGCCAGCAGCTTGCGGGGGGGCGGTTACAATGAGCAGTTCTTC. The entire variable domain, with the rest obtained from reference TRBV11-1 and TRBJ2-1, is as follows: EAEVAQSPRYKITEKSQAVAFWCDPISGHATLYWYRQILGQGPELLVQFQDESVVDDSQLPKDRFSAERLKGVDSTLKIQPAELGDSAMYLCASSLRGGGYNEQFFGPGTRLTVL.

The CDR3 coding sequence is TGTGCCAGCAGTTCTTCACAGGGTCGGGGCACTGAAGCTTTCTTT. The encoded protein is CASSSSQGRGTEAFF. The V gene is TRBV6-6, the J gene TRBJ1-1, with D maybe TRBD1 (6 bases). With 4 bases removed from V and 4 bases from J, the gap between germline ends came to 16 bases. The germline V gene has CDR1 MNHNY and CDR2 SVGAGI (reference sequence). This CDR3 has 15 residues.

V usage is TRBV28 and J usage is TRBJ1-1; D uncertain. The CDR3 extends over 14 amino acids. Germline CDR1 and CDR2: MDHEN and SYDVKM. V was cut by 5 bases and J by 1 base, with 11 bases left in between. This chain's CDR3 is CASSALGENTEAFF. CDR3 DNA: TGTGCCAGCAGTGCGCTCGGGGAGAACACTGAAGCTTTCTTT. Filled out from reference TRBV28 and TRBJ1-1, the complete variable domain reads DVKVTQSSRYLVKRTGEKVFLECVQDMDHENMFWYRQDPGLGLRLIYFSYDVKMKEKGDIPEGYSVSREKKERFSLILESASTNQTSMYLCASSALGENTEAFFGQGTRLTVV.

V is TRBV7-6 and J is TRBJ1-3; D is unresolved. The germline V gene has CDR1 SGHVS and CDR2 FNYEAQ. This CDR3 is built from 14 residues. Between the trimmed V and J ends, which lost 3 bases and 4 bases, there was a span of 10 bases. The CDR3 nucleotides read TGTGCCAGCAGCTTCGACACTGACGGAAACACCATATATTTT. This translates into CASSFDTDGNTIYF. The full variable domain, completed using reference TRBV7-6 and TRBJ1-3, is GAGVSQSPRYKVTKRGQDVALRCDPISGHVSLYWYRQALGQGPEFLTYFNYEAQQDKSGLPNDRFSAERPEGSISTLTIQRTEQRDSAMYRCASSFDTDGNTIYFGEGSWLTVV.

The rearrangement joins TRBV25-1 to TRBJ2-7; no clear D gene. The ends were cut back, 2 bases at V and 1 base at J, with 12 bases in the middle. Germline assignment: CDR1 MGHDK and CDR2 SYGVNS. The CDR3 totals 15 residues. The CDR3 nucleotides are TGTGCCAGCAGTGAAGATTCATATAGTTCCTACGAGCAGTACTTC. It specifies CASSEDSYSSYEQYF.

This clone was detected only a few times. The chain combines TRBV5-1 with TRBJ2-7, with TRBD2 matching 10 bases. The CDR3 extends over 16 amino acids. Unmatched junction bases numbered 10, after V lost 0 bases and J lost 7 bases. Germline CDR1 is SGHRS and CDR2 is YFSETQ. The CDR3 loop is CASSLGGTSGVDEQYF. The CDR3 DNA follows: TGCGCCAGCAGCTTGGGGGGCACTAGCGGGGTGGATGAGCAGTACTTC.

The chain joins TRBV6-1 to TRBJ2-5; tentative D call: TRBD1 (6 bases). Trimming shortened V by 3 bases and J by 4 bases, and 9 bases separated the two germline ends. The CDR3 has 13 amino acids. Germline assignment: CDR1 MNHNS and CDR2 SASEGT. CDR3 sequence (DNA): TGTGCCAGCAGTGAGAACAGGGCAGAGACCCAGTACTTC. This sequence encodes CASSENRAETQYF.

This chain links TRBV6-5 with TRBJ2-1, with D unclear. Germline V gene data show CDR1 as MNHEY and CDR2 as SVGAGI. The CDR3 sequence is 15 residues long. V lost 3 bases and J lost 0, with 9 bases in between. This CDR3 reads CASSYDSSSYNEQFF. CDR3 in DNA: TGTGCCAGCAGTTATGACTCGAGCTCCTACAATGAGCAGTTCTTC.

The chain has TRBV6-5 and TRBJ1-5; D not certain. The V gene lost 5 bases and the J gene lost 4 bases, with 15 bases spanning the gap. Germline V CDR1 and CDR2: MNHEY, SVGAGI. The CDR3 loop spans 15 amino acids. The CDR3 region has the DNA TGTGCCAGCAGTCCGAACCCGGCGGGAAATCAGCCCCAGCATTTT. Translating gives CASSPNPAGNQPQHF.

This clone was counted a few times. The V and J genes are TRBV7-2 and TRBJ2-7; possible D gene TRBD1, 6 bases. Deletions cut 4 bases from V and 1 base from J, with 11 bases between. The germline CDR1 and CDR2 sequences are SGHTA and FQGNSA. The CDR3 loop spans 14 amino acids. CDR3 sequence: CASSSNRESYEQYF. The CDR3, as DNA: TGTGCCAGCAGCTCCAACAGGGAATCCTACGAGCAGTACTTC.

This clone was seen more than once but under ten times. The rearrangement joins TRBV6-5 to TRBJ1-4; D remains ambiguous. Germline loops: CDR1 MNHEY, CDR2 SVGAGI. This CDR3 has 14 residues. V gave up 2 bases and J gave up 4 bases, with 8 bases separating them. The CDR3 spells CASSYGGYNEKLFF. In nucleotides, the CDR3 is TGTGCCAGCAGTTACGGAGGCTATAATGAAAAACTGTTTTTT.

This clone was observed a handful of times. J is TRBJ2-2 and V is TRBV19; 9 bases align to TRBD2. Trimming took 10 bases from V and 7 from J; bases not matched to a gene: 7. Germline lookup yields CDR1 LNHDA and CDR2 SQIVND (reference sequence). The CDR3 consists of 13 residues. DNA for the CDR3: TGTGCCACTCCGCGGGAGGGCGGCGGGGAGCTGTTTTTT. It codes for CATPREGGGELFF.

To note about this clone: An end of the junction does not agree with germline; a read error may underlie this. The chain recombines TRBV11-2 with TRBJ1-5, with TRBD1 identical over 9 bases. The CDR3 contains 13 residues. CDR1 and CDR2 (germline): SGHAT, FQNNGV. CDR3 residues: CASSLDQGTGRFF. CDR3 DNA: TGTGCCAGCAGCTTAGATCAGGGGACAGGGAGGTTTTTT.

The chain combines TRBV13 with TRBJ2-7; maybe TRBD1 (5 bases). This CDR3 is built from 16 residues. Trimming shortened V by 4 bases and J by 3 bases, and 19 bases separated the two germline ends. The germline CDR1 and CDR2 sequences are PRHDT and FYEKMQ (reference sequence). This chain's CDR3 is CASSSSMSARVYEQYF. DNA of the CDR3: TGTGCCAGCAGCTCTAGTATGAGCGCCAGGGTCTACGAGCAGTACTTC.

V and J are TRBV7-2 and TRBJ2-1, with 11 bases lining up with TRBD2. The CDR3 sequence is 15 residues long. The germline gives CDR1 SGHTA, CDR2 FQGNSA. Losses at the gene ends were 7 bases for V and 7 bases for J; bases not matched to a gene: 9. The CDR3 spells CASTNPTSGINEQFF. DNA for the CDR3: TGTGCCAGCACCAACCCGACTAGCGGGATTAATGAGCAGTTCTTC.

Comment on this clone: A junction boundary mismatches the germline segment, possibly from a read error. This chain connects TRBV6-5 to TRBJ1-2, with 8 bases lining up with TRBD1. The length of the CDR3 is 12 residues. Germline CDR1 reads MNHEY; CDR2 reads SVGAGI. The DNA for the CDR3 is TGTGCCAGCAGTTACCCGGGACAGGATCCTTACTTC. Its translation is CASSYPGQDPYF.

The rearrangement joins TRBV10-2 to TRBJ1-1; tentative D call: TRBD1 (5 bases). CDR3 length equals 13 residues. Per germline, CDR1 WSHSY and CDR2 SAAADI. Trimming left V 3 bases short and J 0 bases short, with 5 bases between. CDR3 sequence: CASSDRVNTEAFF. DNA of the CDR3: TGCGCCAGCAGTGACAGGGTGAACACTGAAGCTTTCTTT.

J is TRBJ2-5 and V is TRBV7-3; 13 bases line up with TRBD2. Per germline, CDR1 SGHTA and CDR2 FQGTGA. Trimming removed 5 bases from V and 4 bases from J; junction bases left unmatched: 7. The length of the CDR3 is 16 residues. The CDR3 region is CASSKGLAGKSETQYF. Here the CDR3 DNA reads TGTGCCAGCAGCAAGGGACTAGCGGGGAAGTCAGAGACCCAGTACTTC.

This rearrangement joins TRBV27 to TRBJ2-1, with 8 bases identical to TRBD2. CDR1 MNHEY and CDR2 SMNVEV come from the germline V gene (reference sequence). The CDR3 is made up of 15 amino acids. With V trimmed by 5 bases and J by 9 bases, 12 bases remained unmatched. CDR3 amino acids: CASSPKEREFFEQFF. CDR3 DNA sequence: TGTGCCAGCAGTCCCAAGGAGCGGGAGTTTTTTGAGCAGTTCTTC.